The clone carrying this TCR beta chain was recorded once. The target antigen is unknown. With V trimmed by 6 bases and J by 7 bases, 8 bases remained unmatched. Looked up from germline, CDR1 is MNHNS and CDR2 is SASEGT. This CDR3 is built from 14 residues. For ophthalmopathy patients, the Clinical Activity Score was at least 3 and the NOSPECS grade at least 4; duration was under 3 months. The source of the PBMCs was more than 9.5 ml of fresh peripheral blood. This entry is derived from a study of T cells in Graves' hyperthyroidism and ophthalmopathy. Study-wide results and limits: Most thyroid clonotypes that were expanded above 0.001 also turned up in blood.

Amplified regions were TCR beta CDR3 sequences from RNA transcripts. First-round RT-PCR with HTBI primers amplified the TCR CDR3 region. TCRdb re-called the multiplex PCR reads with MiXCR, one entry per CDR3 protein. The profile covers roughly 560,000 distinct CDR3 sequences, with roughly 15% appearing a single time and roughly 4.3% taken by the ten largest. What was sequenced was blood. This chain connects TRBV6-1 to TRBJ2-7; 11 bases align to TRBD1. The receptor was derived from a woman aged 40-49 years with Graves' ophthalmopathy. Here the CDR3 DNA reads TGTGCCAGCAGGTCCGGGACAGGGGGGATTGAGCAGTACTTC. Translated, it gives CASRSGTGGIEQYF.